The text below deals with one TCR beta chain. The sample originates from a study of T cell changes during pregnancy in multiple sclerosis. Clones were sequenced by immunoSEQ multiplex PCR, and TCRdb holds only the in-frame ones, with some missing. This repertoire shows some 50,000 clones, roughly 90% found once; its top ten account for approximately 1.4%. The CDR3 extends over 16 amino acids. Germline loops: CDR1 SGHDT, CDR2 YYEEEE. V shed 2 bases and J 4 bases; nucleotides not matched to a gene: 4. The chain is built from TRBV5-6 and TRBJ1-4; 11 bases line up with TRBD1. The clonotype originates from a female donor in good health, enrolled as a control in a pregnancy study. The starting material was peripheral blood, obtained in the first trimester of pregnancy. CDR3 DNA sequence: TGTGCCAGCAGCTTACGTGGGACAGGGGGTAATGAAAAACTGTTTTTT. Translating it yields CASSLRGTGGNEKLFF.